Detailed here is one T cell receptor beta chain. Its cognate antigen is unknown. These data belong to a study of CD8 T cells in ankylosing spondylitis. Study findings and constraints: Earlier reports found some motif variants in synovial fluid and blood in reactive arthritis. From matched ankylosing spondylitis synovial fluid, disease-linked clones were reportedly recovered at significantly enriched levels. A TCR beta motif made of several highly homologous variants seemed typical of ankylosing spondylitis blood. Clones linked to disease, bearing a CD8+ phenotype, were relatively rare in peripheral blood.

The CDR3 spans 14 residues. V was pared by 7 bases and J by 4 bases, with 16 bases between. In making TCR beta libraries, quantitative 5'-RACE with molecular barcodes was used. MiXCR was run by TCRdb on the 5' RACE reads, yielding one entry per CDR3 protein. The sample includes 350,000 or so distinct CDR3 sequences, less than 10% of them seen just once. The sequence derives from a male donor with ankylosing spondylitis. The material sequenced was blood, either unsorted or a sorted T cell fraction (not recorded which). The chain has TRBV12-3 or TRBV12-4 and TRBJ1-1; D not resolved. Here the CDR3 reads CASTPGLPPTEAFF. In DNA, the CDR3 is TGTGCCAGCACTCCGGGATTGCCCCCCACTGAAGCTTTCTTT.